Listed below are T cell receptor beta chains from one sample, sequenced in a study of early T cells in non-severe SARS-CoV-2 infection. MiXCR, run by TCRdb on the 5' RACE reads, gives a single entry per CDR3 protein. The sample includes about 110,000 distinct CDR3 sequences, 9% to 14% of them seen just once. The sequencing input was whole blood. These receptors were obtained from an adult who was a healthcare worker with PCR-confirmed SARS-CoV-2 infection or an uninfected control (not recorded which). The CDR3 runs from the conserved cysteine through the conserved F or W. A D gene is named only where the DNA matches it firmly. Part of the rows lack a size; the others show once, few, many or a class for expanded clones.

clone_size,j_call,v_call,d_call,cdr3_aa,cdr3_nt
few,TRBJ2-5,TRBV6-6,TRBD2,CASSHPAGVKETQYF,TGTGCCAGCAGCCATCCGGCGGGGGTGAAAGAGACCCAGTACTTC
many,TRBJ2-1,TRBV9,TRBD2,CASSALSGSSYNEQFF,TGTGCCAGCAGCGCCCTTAGCGGGAGCTCCTACAATGAGCAGTTCTTC
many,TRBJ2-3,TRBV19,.,CASSWSTTDTQYF,TGTGCCAGTAGTTGGAGTACCACAGATACGCAGTATTTT
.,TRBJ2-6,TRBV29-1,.,CCVESPSSGANVLTF,TGCTGCGTTGAATCCCCGAGCTCTGGGGCCAACGTCCTGACTTTC
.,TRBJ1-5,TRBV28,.,CASSLQDNQPQHF,TGTGCCAGCAGTTTACAGGACAATCAGCCCCAGCATTTT
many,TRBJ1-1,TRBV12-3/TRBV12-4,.,CASSPDTLSTEAFF,TGTGCCAGCAGTCCAGACACCCTTAGCACTGAAGCTTTCTTT
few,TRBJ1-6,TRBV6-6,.,CASAPGLPLHF,TGTGCCAGCGCACCGGGACTTCCCCTCCACTTT
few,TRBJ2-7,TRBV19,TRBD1,CASSDRAYEQYF,TGTGCCAGCAGCGACAGGGCCTACGAGCAGTACTTC
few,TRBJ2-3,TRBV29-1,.,CSVMTDTQYF,TGCAGCGTTATGACAGATACGCAGTATTTT
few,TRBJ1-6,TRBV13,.,CASSLAGDSPLHF,TGTGCCAGCAGCTTGGCAGGGGATTCACCCCTCCACTTT
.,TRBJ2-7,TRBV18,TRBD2,CASSSSGTFYEQYF,TGTGCCAGCTCTTCCAGCGGGACCTTTTACGAGCAGTACTTC
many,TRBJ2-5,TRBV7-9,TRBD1,CASSNYRDSKETQYF,TGTGCCAGCAGCAACTACCGGGACAGTAAAGAGACCCAGTACTTC
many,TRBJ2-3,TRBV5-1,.,CASSLLQGPTDTQYF,TGCGCCAGCAGCTTGTTGCAGGGCCCCACAGATACGCAGTATTTT
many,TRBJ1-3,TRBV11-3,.,CASSPDILSGNTIYF,TGTGCCAGCAGCCCAGACATACTCTCTGGAAACACCATATATTTT
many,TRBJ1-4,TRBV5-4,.,CASSLDTAEKLFF,TGTGCCAGCAGCTTGGATACGGCTGAAAAACTGTTTTTT
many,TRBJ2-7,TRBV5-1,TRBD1,CASSNRGLPYEQYF,TGCGCCAGCAGCAACAGGGGGCTTCCCTACGAGCAGTACTTC
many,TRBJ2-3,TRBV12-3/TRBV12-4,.,CASSFTGLQYF,TGTGCCAGCAGTTTTACGGGGTTGCAGTATTTT
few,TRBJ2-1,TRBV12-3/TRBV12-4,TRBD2,CASSLWPAGGKTMREQFF,TGTGCCAGCAGTCTCTGGCCAGCGGGAGGCAAAACAATGAGGGAGCAGTTCTTC